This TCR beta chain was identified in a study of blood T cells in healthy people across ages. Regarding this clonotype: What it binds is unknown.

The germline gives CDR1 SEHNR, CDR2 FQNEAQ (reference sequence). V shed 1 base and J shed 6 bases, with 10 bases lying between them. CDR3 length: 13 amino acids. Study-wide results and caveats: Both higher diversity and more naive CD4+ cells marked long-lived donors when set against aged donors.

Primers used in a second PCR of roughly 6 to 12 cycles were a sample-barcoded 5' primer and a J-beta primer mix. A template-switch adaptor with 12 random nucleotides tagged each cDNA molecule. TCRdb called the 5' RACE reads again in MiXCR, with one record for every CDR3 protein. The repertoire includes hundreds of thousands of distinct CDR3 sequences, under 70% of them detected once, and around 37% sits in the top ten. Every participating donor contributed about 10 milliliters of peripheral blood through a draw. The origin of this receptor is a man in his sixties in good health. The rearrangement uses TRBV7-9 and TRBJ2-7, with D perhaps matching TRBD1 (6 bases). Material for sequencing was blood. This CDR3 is CASSLEGGSEQYF. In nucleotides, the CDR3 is TGTGCCAGCAGCTTAGAAGGGGGTAGCGAGCAGTACTTC.